This TCR beta chain was documented in a study of T-cell reconstitution after alpha-beta-depleted transplantation in children. The V and J ends lost 0 bases and 4 bases, in that order; junction bases with no gene match: 13. The CDR3 is 18 residues long. CDR1 is LGHDT and CDR2 is YNNKEL in the germline V gene (reference sequence). Findings of the study overall: Some patients showed high day-60 TCRbeta diversity, which derived from surviving recipient T cells and thymic progenitors.

As it was prepared, the TCRbeta library received unique molecular identifiers. MiXCR, applied by TCRdb to the PCR reads, yields one record per CDR3 protein. The sample has roughly 790,000 distinct CDR3 sequences, roughly 15% seen once. Concerning this clonotype itself: Antigen: not known.

The sequence derives from a male patient younger than 18 who had a stem cell transplant for acute lymphoblastic leukemia, so the T cells may come from the graft donor. The gene calls are TRBV3-1 and TRBJ2-7; TRBD2 matches 9 bases. The input for sequencing was PBMCs, mostly from graft donor cells, taken 360 days after TCRalphabeta/CD19-depleted stem cell transplant. CDR3 region: CASSQELVVSGLAYEQYF. DNA of the CDR3: TGTGCCAGCAGCCAAGAACTTGTAGTCTCAGGACTAGCGTACGAGCAGTACTTC.